This T cell receptor (beta chain) originates from a study of Ad26.COV2.S vaccination and SARS-CoV-2 variants. Study-wide context: Donor was assigned to the Ad26.COV2.S arm of trial COV1001.

Clones were read by immunoSEQ multiplex PCR, and TCRdb kept only the in-frame ones, dropping some. The sample lists more than 400,000 clones; about 90% were seen once. As for treatment: 15 to 20 received Ad26.COV2.S at low or high dose, single or two shots; roughly five received placebo; per-sample allocation not given. The investigators took samples on day 63 after the first vaccine or placebo injection. In Boston, the donor was an adult between 18-55 years of age. General study points: Vaccinated and placebo-treated recipients had similar non-spike TCR breadth.

With regard to this clone: Antigen: not known.

This clonotype originated in a person aged 18-65 years who received the Ad26.COV2.S COVID-19 vaccine or a placebo. The source material was peripheral blood, sampled in a trial of Ad26.COV2.S vaccine versus placebo.

CDR3: CASSLGGQSHSRREVSEQFF. DNA for the CDR3: TGTGCCAGCAGTTTAGGAGGGCAGAGCCATTCTAGGCGGGAGGTCAGTGAGCAGTTCTTC. The chain uses TRBV27 and TRBJ2-1, with 8 bases matching TRBD2. The CDR3 totals 20 residues. The J segment lost 9 bases and the V segment lost 2 bases, leaving 24 bases of the junction unmatched. From germline, CDR1 is MNHEY and CDR2 SMNVEV (reference sequence).